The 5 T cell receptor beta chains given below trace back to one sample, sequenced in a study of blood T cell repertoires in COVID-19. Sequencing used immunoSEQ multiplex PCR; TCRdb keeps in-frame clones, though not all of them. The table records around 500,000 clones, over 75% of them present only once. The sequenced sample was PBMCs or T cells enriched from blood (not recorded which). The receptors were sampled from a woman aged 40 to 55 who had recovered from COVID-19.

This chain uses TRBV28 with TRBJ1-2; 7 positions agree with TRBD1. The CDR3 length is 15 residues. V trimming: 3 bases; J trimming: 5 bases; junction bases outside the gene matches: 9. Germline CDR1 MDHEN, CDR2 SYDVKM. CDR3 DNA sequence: TGTGCCAGCAGTTTCTCTGGGACAGCGATATATGGCTACACCTTC. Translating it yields CASSFSGTAIYGYTF.

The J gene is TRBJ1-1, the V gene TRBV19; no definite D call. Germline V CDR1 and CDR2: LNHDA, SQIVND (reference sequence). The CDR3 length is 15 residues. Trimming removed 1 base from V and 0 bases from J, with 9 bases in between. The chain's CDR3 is CASSIVGRVNTEAFF. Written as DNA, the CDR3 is TGTGCCAGTAGTATAGTCGGGCGGGTGAACACTGAAGCTTTCTTT.

As DNA, the CDR3 is TGTGCCAGTAGTCCGATATTCGGGGACGAGCAGTACTTC. Protein sequence: CASSPIFGDEQYF. The chain joins TRBV19 to TRBJ2-7; TRBD2 is a possible D gene (5 bases). Trimming stripped 5 bases from V and 5 bases from J, with 13 bases between. Per the germline V gene, CDR1 is LNHDA and CDR2 is SQIVND (reference sequence). This CDR3 comprises 13 residues.

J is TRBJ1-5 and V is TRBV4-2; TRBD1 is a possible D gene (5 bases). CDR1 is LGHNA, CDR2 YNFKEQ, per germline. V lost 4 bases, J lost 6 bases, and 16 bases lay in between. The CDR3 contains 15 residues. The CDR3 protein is CASSPADKEGQPQHF. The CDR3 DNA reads TGTGCCAGCAGCCCGGCGGACAAAGAAGGTCAGCCCCAGCATTTT.

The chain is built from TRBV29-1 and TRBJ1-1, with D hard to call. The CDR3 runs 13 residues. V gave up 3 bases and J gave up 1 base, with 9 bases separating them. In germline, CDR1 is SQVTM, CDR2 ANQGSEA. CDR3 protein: CSVDPPGNTEAFF. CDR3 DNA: TGCAGCGTTGATCCCCCAGGGAACACTGAAGCTTTCTTT.